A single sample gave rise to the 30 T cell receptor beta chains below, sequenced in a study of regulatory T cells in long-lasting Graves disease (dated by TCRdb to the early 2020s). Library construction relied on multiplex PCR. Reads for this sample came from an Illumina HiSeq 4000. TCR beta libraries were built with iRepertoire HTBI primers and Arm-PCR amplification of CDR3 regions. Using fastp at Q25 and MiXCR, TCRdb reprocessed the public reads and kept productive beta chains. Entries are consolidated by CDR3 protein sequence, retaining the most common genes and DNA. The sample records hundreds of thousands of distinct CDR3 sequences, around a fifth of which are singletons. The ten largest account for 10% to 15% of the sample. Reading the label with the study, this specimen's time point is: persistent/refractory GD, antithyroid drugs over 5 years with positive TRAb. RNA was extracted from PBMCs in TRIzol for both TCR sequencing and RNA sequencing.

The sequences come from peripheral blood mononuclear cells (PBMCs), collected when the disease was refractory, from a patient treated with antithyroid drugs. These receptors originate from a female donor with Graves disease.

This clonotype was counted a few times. This CDR3 is CASALLTGDIKNTEAFF. The CDR3 DNA sequence: TGTGCCAGTGCACTTCTAACAGGAGATATAAAGAACACTGAAGCTTTCTTT. The chain links TRBV5-6 to TRBJ1-1, with a tentative D call TRBD1 (5 bases). V lost 8 bases to trimming and J lost 1 base, with 24 bases between them. The CDR3 spans 17 residues. Germline CDR1 is SGHDT and CDR2 is YYEEEE.

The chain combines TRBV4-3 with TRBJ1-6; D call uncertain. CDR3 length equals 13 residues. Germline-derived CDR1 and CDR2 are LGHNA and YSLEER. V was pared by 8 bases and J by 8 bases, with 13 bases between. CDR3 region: CASAREEDSPLHF. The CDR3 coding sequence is TGCGCCAGCGCTAGAGAAGAGGATTCACCCCTCCACTTT.

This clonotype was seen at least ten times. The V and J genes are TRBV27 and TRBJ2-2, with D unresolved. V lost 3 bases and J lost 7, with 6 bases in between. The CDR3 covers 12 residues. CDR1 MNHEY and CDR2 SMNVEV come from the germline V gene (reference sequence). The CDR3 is CASSFLGGELFF. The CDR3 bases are TGTGCCAGCAGTTTTCTGGGCGGGGAGCTGTTTTTT.

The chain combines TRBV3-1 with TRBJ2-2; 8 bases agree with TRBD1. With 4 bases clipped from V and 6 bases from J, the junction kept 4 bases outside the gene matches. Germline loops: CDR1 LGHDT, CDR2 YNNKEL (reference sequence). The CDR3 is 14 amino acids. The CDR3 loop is CASSRSDRAGELFF. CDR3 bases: TGTGCCAGCAGCCGTTCGGACAGGGCCGGGGAGCTGTTTTTT.

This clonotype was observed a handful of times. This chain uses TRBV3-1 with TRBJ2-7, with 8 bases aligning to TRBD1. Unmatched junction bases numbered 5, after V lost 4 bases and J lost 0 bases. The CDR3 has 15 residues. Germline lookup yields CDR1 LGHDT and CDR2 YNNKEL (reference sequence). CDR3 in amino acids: CASSLRDRSSYEQYF. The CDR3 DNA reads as TGTGCCAGCAGCCTCCGGGACAGGAGCTCCTACGAGCAGTACTTC.

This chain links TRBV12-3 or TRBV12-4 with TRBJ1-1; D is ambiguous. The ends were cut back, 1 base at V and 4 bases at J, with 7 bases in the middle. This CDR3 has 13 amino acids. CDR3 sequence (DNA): TGTGCCAGCAGTTTAGACCCCGGCACTGAAGCTTTCTTT. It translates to CASSLDPGTEAFF.

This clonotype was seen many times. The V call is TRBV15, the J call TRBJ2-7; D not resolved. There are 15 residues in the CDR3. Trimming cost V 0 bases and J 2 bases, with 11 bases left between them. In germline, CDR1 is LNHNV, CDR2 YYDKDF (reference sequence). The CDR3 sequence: CATSRDLGPTYEQYF. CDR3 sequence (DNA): TGTGCCACCAGCAGAGATCTTGGCCCGACCTACGAGCAGTACTTC.

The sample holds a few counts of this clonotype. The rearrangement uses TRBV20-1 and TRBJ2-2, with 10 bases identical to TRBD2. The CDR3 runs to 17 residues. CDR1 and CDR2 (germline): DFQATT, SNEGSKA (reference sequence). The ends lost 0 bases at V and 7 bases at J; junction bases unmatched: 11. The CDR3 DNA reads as TGCAGTGCTAGAGATGCCAGCGGGAGGGCCAAAGGCGGGGAGCTGTTTTTT. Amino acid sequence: CSARDASGRAKGGELFF.

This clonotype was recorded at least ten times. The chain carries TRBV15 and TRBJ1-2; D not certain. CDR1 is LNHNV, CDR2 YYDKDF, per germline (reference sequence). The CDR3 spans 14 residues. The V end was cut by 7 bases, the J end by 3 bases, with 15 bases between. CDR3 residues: CATTPGAEHYGYTF. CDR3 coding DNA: TGTGCCACCACCCCTGGCGCGGAACACTATGGCTACACCTTC.

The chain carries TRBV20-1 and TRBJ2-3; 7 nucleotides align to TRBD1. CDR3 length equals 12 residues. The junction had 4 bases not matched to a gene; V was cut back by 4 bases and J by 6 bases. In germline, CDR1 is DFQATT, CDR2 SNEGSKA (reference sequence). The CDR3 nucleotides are TGCAGTGCTAACCCGGACAGGGATACGCAGTATTTT. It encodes CSANPDRDTQYF.

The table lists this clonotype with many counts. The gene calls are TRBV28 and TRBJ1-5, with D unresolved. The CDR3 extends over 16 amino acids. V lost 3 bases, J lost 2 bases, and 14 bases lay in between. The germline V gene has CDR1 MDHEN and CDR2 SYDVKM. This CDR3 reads CASSFYYKEGNQPQHF. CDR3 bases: TGTGCCAGCAGTTTTTATTACAAGGAGGGCAATCAGCCCCAGCATTTT.

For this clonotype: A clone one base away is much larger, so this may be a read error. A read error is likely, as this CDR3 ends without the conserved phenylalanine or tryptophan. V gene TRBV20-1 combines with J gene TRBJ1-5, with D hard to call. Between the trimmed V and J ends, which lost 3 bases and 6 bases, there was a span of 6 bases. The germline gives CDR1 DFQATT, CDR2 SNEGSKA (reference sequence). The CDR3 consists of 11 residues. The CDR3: CSASLGQPQHS. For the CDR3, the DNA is TGCAGTGCTAGTCTAGGTCAGCCCCAGCATTCT.

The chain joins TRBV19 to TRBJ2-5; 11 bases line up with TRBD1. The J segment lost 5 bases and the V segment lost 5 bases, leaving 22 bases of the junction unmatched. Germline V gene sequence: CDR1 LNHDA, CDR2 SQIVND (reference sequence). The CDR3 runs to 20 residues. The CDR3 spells CASSALRPGTGGSLTETQYF. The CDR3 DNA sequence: TGTGCCAGTAGTGCACTCCGTCCCGGGACAGGGGGTTCTCTGACGGAGACCCAGTACTTC.

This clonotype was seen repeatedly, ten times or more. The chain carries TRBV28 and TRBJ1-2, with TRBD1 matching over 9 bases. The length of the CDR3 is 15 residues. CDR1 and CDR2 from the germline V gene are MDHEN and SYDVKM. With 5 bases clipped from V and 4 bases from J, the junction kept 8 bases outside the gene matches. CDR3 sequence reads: CASSPGQGKVYGYTF. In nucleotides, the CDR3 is TGTGCCAGCAGTCCCGGACAGGGGAAGGTCTATGGCTACACCTTC.

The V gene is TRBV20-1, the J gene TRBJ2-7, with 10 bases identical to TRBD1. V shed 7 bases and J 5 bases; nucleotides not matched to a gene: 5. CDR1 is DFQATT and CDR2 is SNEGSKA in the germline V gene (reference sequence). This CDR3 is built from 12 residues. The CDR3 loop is CSVETGGNEQYF. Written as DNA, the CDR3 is TGCAGTGTAGAGACAGGGGGCAACGAGCAGTACTTC.

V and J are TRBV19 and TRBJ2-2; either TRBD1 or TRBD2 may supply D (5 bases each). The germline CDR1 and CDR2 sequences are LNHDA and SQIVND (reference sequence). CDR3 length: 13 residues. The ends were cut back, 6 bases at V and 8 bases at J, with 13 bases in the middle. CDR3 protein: CASRSNGAGELFF. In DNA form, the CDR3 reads TGTGCCAGTAGGTCAAACGGGGCTGGGGAGCTGTTTTTT.

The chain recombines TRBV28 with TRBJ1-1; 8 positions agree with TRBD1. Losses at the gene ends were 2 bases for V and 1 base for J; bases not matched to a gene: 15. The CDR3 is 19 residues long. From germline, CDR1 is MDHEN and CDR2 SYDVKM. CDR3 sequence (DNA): TGTGCCAGCAGTTTAATCGGGGGACAGGACATGGTATCGAACACTGAAGCTTTCTTT. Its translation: CASSLIGGQDMVSNTEAFF. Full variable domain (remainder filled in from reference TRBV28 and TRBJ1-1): DVKVTQSSRYLVKRTGEKVFLECVQDMDHENMFWYRQDPGLGLRLIYFSYDVKMKEKGDIPEGYSVSREKKERFSLILESASTNQTSMYLCASSLIGGQDMVSNTEAFFGQGTRLTVV.

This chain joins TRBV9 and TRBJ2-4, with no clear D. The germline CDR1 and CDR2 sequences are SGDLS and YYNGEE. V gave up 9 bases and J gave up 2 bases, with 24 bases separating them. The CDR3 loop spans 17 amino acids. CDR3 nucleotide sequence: TGTGCCACCCGCCCTTTCAGCATCCAGGCTTCCAAAAACATTCAGTACTTC. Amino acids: CATRPFSIQASKNIQYF.

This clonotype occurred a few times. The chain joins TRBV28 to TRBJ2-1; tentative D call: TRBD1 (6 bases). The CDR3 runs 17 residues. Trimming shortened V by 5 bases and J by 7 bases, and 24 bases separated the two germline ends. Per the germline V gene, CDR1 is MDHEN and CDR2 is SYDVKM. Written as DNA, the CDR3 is TGTGCCAGCAGTCTTCCAGAAGACAGGCGCCACGGTAATGAGCAGTTCTTC. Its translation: CASSLPEDRRHGNEQFF.

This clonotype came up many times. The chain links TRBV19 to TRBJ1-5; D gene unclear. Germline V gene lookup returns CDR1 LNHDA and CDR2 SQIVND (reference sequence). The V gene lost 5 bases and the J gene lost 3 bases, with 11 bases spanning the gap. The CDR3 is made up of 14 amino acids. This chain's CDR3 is CASSLGGPNQPQHF. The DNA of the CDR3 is TGTGCCAGTAGTTTAGGTGGGCCCAATCAGCCCCAGCATTTT.

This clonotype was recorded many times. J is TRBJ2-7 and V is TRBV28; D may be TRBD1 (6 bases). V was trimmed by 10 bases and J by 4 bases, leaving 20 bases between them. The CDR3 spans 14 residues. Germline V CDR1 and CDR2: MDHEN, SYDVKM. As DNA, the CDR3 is TGTGCCAACAGCTTCGGACAGAATAGTTACGAGCAGTACTTC. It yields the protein CANSFGQNSYEQYF.

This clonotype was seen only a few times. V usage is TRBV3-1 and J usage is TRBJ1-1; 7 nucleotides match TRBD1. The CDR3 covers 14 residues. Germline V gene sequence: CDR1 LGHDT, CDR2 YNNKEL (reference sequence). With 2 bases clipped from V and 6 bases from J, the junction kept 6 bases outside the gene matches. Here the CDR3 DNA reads TGTGCCAGCAGCCAATTCCAGGGGGAGGCTGAAGCTTTCTTT. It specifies CASSQFQGEAEAFF.

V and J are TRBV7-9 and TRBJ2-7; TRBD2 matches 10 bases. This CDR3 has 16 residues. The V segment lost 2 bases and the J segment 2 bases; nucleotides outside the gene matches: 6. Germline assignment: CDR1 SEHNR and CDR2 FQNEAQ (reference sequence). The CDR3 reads CASSLLAGGLPYEQYF. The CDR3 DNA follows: TGTGCCAGCAGCTTATTAGCGGGAGGCTTACCCTACGAGCAGTACTTC.

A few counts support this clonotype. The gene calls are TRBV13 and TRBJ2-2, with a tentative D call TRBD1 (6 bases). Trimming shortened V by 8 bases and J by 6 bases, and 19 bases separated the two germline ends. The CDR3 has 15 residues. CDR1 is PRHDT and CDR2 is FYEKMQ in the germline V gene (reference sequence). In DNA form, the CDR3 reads TGTGCCAGCTTCCTGAGGGGGAGTAGCGCCGGGGAGCTGTTTTTT. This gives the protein CASFLRGSSAGELFF.

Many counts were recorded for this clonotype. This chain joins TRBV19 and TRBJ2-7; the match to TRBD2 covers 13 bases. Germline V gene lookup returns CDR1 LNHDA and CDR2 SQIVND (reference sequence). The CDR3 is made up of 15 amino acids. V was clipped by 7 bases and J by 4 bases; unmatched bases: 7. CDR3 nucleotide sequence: TGTGCCAGTAAGCCGGGACTAGCGGGATCATACGAGCAGTACTTC. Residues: CASKPGLAGSYEQYF. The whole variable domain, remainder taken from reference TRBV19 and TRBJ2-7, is DGGITQSPKYLFRKEGQNVTLSCEQNLNHDAMYWYRQDPGQGLRLIYYSQIVNDFQKGDIAEGYSVSREKKESFPLTVTSAQKNPTAFYLCASKPGLAGSYEQYFGPGTRLTVT.

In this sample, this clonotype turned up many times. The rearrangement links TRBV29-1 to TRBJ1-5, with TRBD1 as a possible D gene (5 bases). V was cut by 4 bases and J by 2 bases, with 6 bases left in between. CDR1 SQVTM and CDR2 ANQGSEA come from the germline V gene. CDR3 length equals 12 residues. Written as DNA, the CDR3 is TGCAGCGTTGGAGGGGGCAATCAGCCCCAGCATTTT. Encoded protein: CSVGGGNQPQHF.

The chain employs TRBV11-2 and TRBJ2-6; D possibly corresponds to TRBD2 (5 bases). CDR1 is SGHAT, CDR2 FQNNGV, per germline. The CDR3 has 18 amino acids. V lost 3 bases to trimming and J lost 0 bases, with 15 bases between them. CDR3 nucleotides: TGTGCCAGCAGCTTGAGCGGCCAGGCTTCCTCTGGGGCCAACGTCCTGACTTTC. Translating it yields CASSLSGQASSGANVLTF.

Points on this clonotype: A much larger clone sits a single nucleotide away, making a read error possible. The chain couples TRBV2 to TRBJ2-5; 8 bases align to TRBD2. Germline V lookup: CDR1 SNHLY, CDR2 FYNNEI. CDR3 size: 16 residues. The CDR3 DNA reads TGTGCCAGCAGTGATCTACGGGGGGGCCTTCAAGAGACCCAGTGCTTC. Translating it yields CASSDLRGGLQETQCF.

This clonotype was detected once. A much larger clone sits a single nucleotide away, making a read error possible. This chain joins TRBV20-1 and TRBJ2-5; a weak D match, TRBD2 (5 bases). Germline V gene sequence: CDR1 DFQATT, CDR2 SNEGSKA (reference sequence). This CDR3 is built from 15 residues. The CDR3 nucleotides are TGCAGTGCTAGTACCTCCATGGGCCTGGGAGAGGCCCAGTACTTC. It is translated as CSASTSMGLGEAQYF.

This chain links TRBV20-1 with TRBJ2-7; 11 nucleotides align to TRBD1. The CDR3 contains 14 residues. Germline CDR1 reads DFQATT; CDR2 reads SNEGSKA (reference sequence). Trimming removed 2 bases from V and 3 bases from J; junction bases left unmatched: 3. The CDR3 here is CSARLGTGGYEQYF. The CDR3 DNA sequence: TGCAGTGCTAGATTAGGGACAGGGGGCTACGAGCAGTACTTC.